One and the same sample provided the 10 T cell receptor beta chains below, sequenced in a study of patients and donors after allogeneic stem cell transplantation. TCRdb reprocessed the RT-PCR reads with MiXCR, giving one entry per CDR3 protein. The data show about a million distinct CDR3 sequences, with more than 15% seen just once and 6% held by the top ten. The sequenced material came from blood, either unsorted or a sorted T cell fraction (not recorded which). Receptors originate from a human donor who was either an allogeneic HSCT recipient or a stem cell or donor lymphocyte infusion donor (not recorded which). It is not recorded whose cells these are; they may come from a transplant donor.

The chain joins TRBV25-1 to TRBJ2-4; D is possibly TRBD1 (5 bases). V lost 1 base and J 3 bases, leaving 16 bases between the germline ends. This CDR3 region has 17 residues. Per the germline V gene, CDR1 is MGHDK and CDR2 is SYGVNS. The DNA for the CDR3 is TGTGCCAGCAGTGAATTTCCCCAGGGCTTGGGCAAAAACATTCAGTACTTC. This encodes CASSEFPQGLGKNIQYF.

In its sample, this clonotype was seen a few times. The chain recombines TRBV20-1 with TRBJ2-7, with D tentatively TRBD2 (5 bases). The germline gives CDR1 DFQATT, CDR2 SNEGSKA (reference sequence). The CDR3 sequence is 12 residues long. V gave up 6 bases and J gave up 3 bases, with 12 bases separating them. The CDR3 spells CSAGWTDYEQYF. CDR3 DNA: TGCAGTGCCGGTTGGACTGACTACGAGCAGTACTTC.

The chain uses TRBV25-1 and TRBJ1-1; D remains unclear. Trimming cost V 1 base and J 1 base, with 1 base left between them. This CDR3 has 12 residues. Germline CDR1 is MGHDK and CDR2 is SYGVNS. Written as DNA, the CDR3 is TGTGCCAGCAGTGAATGGAACACTGAAGCTTTCTTT. Translated: CASSEWNTEAFF. Full variable domain (missing parts from reference TRBV25-1 and TRBJ1-1): EADIYQTPRYLVIGTGKKITLECSQTMGHDKMYWYQQDPGMELHLIHYSYGVNSTEKGDLSSESTVSRIRTEHFPLTLESARPSHTSQYLCASSEWNTEAFFGQGTRLTVV.

This clonotype was counted a few times. The chain is built from TRBV6-2 or TRBV6-3 and TRBJ2-1, with 9 bases matching TRBD2. The CDR3 totals 15 residues. Germline CDR1 is MNHEY and CDR2 is SVGEGT. With 7 bases clipped from V and 9 bases from J, the junction kept 13 bases outside the gene matches. The CDR3 bases are TGTGCCAGCACCGTTGCGGGGGGGAGGCGAGGTGAGCAGTTCTTC. Translation: CASTVAGGRRGEQFF.

The rearrangement links TRBV20-1 to TRBJ2-7, with D unresolved. The germline CDR1 and CDR2 sequences are DFQATT and SNEGSKA (reference sequence). The CDR3 is 13 residues long. V lost 5 bases, J lost 2 bases, and 13 bases lay in between. DNA of the CDR3: TGCAGTGCTTTTTTTGACGGAACCTACGAGCAGTACTTC. Amino acids: CSAFFDGTYEQYF.

This clonotype was counted ten times or more. The chain is built from TRBV29-1 and TRBJ2-7, with TRBD1 matching 9 bases. Germline assignment: CDR1 SQVTM and CDR2 ANQGSEA. The CDR3 consists of 15 residues. V shed 5 bases and J 3 bases; nucleotides not matched to a gene: 11. This chain's CDR3 is CSVRLGGTGIYEQYF. CDR3 sequence (DNA): TGCAGCGTTCGCTTGGGAGGGACAGGGATCTACGAGCAGTACTTC.

The chain links TRBV7-8 to TRBJ1-1; unclear D gene. Germline assignment: CDR1 SGHVS and CDR2 FQNEAQ. With 1 base removed from V and 5 bases from J, the gap between germline ends came to 20 bases. The CDR3 loop spans 17 amino acids. The chain's CDR3 is CASSLEGSRVRSTEAFF. The CDR3 DNA follows: TGTGCCAGCAGCTTAGAAGGTAGTCGGGTCAGGAGTACTGAAGCTTTCTTT.

This clonotype was detected only a few times. The DNA of the CDR3 is TGTGCCAGCAGCTTAGAAGGGATGGAAAAACTGTTTTTT. Its translation: CASSLEGMEKLFF. This chain uses TRBV7-8 with TRBJ1-4; D is unclear. CDR3 size: 13 residues. CDR1 is SGHVS, CDR2 FQNEAQ, per germline. V lost 1 base to trimming and J lost 8 bases, with 8 bases between them.

The chain has TRBV11-2 and TRBJ2-3; 13 nucleotides match TRBD2. V was clipped by 5 bases and J by 8 bases; unmatched bases: 16. Germline CDR1 is SGHAT and CDR2 is FQNNGV. There are 18 residues in the CDR3. The DNA for the CDR3 is TGTGCCAGCAGCACAGATATCGGACTAGCGGGGGCACGGGGTACGCAGTATTTT. Protein product: CASSTDIGLAGARGTQYF.

CDR3 sequence: CASSSLAGAVGYEQYF. In nucleotides, the CDR3 is TGTGCCAGCAGCTCACTAGCGGGAGCGGTAGGCTACGAGCAGTACTTC. This chain connects TRBV11-3 to TRBJ2-7; the match to TRBD2 covers 11 bases. Germline lookup yields CDR1 SGHNT and CDR2 YENEEA. V dropped 4 bases and J dropped 3; count of bases not matched to a gene: 8. CDR3 length: 16 residues.